This TCR beta chain originates from a study of CD8 T cells in ankylosing spondylitis. One entry per CDR3 protein, called by TCRdb with MiXCR from the 5' RACE reads. The data show 200,000 or so distinct CDR3 sequences, under 15% seen once. Study-level points and caveats: Significantly higher representation of disease-linked clones was reported for matched ankylosing spondylitis synovial fluid. Past studies reported some motif variants in reactive arthritis synovial fluid and blood. The study identified a TCR beta motif of roughly eight highly homologous variants that appeared characteristic of ankylosing spondylitis blood. Researchers report that disease-linked clones proved CD8+ and relatively rare in peripheral blood.

The CDR3 covers 13 residues. Trimming cost V 0 bases and J 11 bases, with 13 bases left between them. CDR1 is LGHDT and CDR2 is YNNKEL in the germline V gene (reference sequence). This clonotype has at least ten counts. Its cognate antigen is unknown. V gene TRBV3-1 combines with J gene TRBJ1-1; D is uncertain. Material for sequencing was blood, either unsorted or a sorted T cell fraction (not recorded which). This sequence was found in a female donor with ankylosing spondylitis or in good health (not recorded which). The CDR3 DNA is TGTGCCAGCAGCCAAGAGGGCCGACTTTGGGCTTTCTTT. As protein: CASSQEGRLWAFF.